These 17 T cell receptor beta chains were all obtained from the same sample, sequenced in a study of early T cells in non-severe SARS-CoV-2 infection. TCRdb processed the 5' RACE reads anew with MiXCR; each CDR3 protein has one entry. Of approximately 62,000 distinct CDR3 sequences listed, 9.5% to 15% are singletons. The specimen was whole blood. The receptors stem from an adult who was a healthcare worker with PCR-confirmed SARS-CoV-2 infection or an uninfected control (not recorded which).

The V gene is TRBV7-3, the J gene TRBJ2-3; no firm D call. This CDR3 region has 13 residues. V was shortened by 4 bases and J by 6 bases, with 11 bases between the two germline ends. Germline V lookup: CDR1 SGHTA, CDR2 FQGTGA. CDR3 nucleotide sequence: TGTGCCAGCAGCTACCCTGAGGCGGATACGCAGTATTTT. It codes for CASSYPEADTQYF. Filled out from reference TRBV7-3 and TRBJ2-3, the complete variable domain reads GAGVSQTPSNKVTEKGKYVELRCDPISGHTALYWYRQSLGQGPEFLIYFQGTGAADDSGLPNDRFFAVRPEGSVSTLKIQRTERGDSAVYLCASSYPEADTQYFGPGTRLTVL.

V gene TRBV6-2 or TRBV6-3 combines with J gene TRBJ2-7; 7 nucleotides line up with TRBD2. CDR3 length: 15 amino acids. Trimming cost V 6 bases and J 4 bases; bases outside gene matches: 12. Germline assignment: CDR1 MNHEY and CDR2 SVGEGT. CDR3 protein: CASRTAGTTNYEQYF. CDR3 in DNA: TGTGCCAGCAGAACCGCCGGGACTACAAATTACGAGCAGTACTTC.

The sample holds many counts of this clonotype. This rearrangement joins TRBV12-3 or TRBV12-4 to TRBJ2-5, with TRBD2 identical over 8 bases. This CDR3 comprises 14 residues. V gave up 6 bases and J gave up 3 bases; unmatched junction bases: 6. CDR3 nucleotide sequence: TGTGCCAGCAGACTGGGTAGCGGGAAAGAGACCCAGTACTTC. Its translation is CASRLGSGKETQYF.

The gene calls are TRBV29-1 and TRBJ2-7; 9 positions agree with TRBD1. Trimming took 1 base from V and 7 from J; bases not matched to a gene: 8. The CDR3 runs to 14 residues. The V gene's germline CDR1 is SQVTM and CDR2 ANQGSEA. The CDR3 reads CSVEVPQGAREQYF. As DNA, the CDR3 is TGCAGCGTTGAAGTCCCACAGGGGGCGAGGGAGCAGTACTTC.

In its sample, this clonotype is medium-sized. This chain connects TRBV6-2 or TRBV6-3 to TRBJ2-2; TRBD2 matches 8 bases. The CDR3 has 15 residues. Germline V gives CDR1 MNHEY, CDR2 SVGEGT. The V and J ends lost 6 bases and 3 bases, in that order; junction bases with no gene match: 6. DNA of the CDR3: TGTGCCAGCAGCCCCGGGACTAGGGACACCGGGGAGCTGTTTTTT. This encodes CASSPGTRDTGELFF.

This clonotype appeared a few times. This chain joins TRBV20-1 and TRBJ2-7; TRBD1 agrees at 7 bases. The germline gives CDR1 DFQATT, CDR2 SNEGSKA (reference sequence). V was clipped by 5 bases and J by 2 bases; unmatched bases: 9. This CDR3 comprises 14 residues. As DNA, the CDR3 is TGCAGTGCTGAAGGGACAGCGTTTACCTACGAGCAGTACTTC. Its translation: CSAEGTAFTYEQYF.

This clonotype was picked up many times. Here the CDR3 reads CSVTGSSDTEAFF. CDR3 DNA sequence: TGCAGCGTGACAGGGAGCTCTGACACTGAAGCTTTCTTT. The V and J genes are TRBV29-1 and TRBJ1-1; TRBD1 matches 7 bases. Germline assignment: CDR1 SQVTM and CDR2 ANQGSEA. The CDR3 covers 13 residues. Trimming took 6 bases from V and 3 from J; bases not matched to a gene: 7. Full variable domain (remainder filled in from reference TRBV29-1 and TRBJ1-1): SAVISQKPSRDICQRGTSLTIQCQVDSQVTMMFWYRQQPGQSLTLIATANQGSEATYESGFVIDKFPISRPNLTFSTLTVSNMSPEDSSIYLCSVTGSSDTEAFFGQGTRLTVV.

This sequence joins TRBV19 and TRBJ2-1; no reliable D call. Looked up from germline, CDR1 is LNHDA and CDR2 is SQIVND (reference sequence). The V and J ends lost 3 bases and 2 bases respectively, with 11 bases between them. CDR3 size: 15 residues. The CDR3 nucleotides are TGTGCCAGTAGTATTGTCCCGCCCCCCTACAATGAGCAGTTCTTC. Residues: CASSIVPPPYNEQFF.

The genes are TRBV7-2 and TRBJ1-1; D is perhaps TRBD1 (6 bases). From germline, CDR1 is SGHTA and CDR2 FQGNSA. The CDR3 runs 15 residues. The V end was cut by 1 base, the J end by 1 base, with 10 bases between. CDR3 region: CASSLGTGWNTEAFF. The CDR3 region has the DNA TGTGCCAGCAGCTTAGGAACAGGGTGGAACACTGAAGCTTTCTTT.

The CDR3 region is CSARDRIWGRAEAFF. CDR3 nucleotide sequence: TGCAGTGCTAGAGATCGGATCTGGGGCAGGGCTGAAGCTTTCTTT. V usage is TRBV20-1 and J usage is TRBJ1-1; a possible D gene is TRBD1 (5 bases). V lost 0 bases to trimming and J lost 6 bases, with 17 bases between them. Germline V CDR1 and CDR2: DFQATT, SNEGSKA (reference sequence). This CDR3 contains 15 residues.

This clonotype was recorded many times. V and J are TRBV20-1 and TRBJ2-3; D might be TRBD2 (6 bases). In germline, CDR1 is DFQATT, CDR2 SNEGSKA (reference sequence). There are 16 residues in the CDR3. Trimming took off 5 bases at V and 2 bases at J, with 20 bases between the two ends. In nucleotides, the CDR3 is TGCAGTGCTCCGCCCGGGGGTAGCGGCTTCACAGATACGCAGTATTTT. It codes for CSAPPGGSGFTDTQYF.

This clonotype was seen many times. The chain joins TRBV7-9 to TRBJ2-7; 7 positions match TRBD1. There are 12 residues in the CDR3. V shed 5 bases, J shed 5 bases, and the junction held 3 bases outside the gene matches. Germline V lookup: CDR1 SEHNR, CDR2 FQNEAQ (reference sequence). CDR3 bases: TGTGCCAGCAGCGAAACAGGGGACGAGCAGTACTTC. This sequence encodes CASSETGDEQYF.

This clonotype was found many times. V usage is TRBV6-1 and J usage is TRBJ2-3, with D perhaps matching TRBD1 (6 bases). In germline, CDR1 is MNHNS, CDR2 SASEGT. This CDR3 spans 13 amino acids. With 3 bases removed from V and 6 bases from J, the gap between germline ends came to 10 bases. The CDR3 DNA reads TGTGCCAGCAGTGAGCCAGGGGCCGATACGCAGTATTTT. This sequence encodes CASSEPGADTQYF.

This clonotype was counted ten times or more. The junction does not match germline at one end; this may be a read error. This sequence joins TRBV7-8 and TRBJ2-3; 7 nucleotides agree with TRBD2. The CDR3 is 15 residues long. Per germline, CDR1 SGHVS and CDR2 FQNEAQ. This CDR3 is CASTLSGGSADTQYF. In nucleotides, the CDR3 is TGTGCCAGCACCTTAAGTGGCGGGAGTGCAGATACGCAGTATTTT.

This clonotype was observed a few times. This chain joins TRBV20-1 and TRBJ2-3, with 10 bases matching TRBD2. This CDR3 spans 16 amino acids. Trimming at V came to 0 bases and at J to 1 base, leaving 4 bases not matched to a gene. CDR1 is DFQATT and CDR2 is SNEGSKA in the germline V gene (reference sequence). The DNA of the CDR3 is TGCAGTGCTAGAGAATCCCTAGCGGGGGGCACAGATACGCAGTATTTT. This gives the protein CSARESLAGGTDTQYF.

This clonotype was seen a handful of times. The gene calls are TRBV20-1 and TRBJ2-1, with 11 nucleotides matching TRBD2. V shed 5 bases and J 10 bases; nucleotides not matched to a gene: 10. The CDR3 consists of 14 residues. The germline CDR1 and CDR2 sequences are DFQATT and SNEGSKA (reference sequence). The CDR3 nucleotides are TGCAGTGCTCAGCCGGGACTAGCGGTTTGGGAGCAGTTCTTC. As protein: CSAQPGLAVWEQFF.

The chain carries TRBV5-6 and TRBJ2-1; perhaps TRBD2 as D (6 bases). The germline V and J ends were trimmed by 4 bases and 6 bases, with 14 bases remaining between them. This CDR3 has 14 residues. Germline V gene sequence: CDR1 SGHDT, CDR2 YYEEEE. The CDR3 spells CASSHSGPFNEQFF. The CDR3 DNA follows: TGTGCCAGCAGCCATAGCGGTCCCTTCAATGAGCAGTTCTTC. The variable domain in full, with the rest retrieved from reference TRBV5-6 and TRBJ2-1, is DAGVTQSPTHLIKTRGQQVTLRCSPKSGHDTVSWYQQALGQGPQFIFQYYEEEERQRGNFPDRFSGHQFPNYSSELNVNALLLGDSALYLCASSHSGPFNEQFFGPGTRLTVL.